Below, 19 T cell receptor beta chains from the same sample are listed, as sequenced in a study of T cell repertoires in cytomegalovirus infection (dated by TCRdb to about 2019). The listed sequencing device is Illumina HiSeq 1500. TCRdb reprocessing: public reads trimmed at Q25 with fastp, clones called with MiXCR, in-frame beta chains kept. Merged by CDR3 protein, the rows form single entries marked with the most common genes and DNA. Here the sample has around 330,000 distinct CDR3 sequences; 17% occur a single time. Around 12% of the sample rests with the top ten. The sequenced material came from PBMCs. These receptors were collected from a human donor in good health (CMV status not recorded). Some clones in this sample may be carry-over from other donors' samples.

The J gene is TRBJ2-4, the V gene TRBV11-2; D may be TRBD2 (5 bases). V dropped 3 bases and J dropped 7 bases, with 10 bases sitting between them. Germline CDR1 SGHAT, CDR2 FQNNGV. This CDR3 comprises 13 residues. This CDR3 reads CASSFSGQNIQYF. In DNA form, the CDR3 reads TGTGCCAGCAGCTTCAGCGGTCAGAACATTCAGTACTTC.

This clonotype has a handful of counts. V usage is TRBV27 and J usage is TRBJ1-2; D is unclear. V lost 4 bases and J lost 8, with 20 bases in between. Per germline, CDR1 MNHEY and CDR2 SMNVEV (reference sequence). The CDR3 is made up of 15 amino acids. The CDR3 spells CASSSSEKPGYGYTF. CDR3 in DNA: TGTGCCAGCAGTTCCTCCGAGAAGCCTGGCTACGGCTACACCTTC.

This clonotype was found many times. The V and J genes are TRBV7-8 and TRBJ2-5; TRBD2 matches 9 bases. The CDR3 runs 16 residues. Germline V gives CDR1 SGHVS, CDR2 FQNEAQ. V was clipped by 5 bases and J by 2 bases; unmatched bases: 9. Written as DNA, the CDR3 is TGTGCCAGCAGCAAAGACCTAGCGGGGTATCAAGAGACCCAGTACTTC. It encodes CASSKDLAGYQETQYF.

CDR3: CSVVGGNTGELFF. The CDR3 DNA follows: TGCAGCGTTGTGGGGGGAAACACCGGGGAGCTGTTTTTT. The V gene is TRBV29-1, the J gene TRBJ2-2; TRBD2 might be the D (6 bases). V was shortened by 4 bases and J by 2 bases, with 8 bases between the two germline ends. The CDR3 extends over 13 amino acids. Germline lookup yields CDR1 SQVTM and CDR2 ANQGSEA.

This clonotype was observed a single time. One end of the junction fails to match germline, which may point to a read error. V and J are TRBV5-4 and TRBJ1-1, with a tentative D call TRBD1 (5 bases). This CDR3 contains 15 residues. Looked up from germline, CDR1 is SGHNT and CDR2 is YYREEE (reference sequence). The CDR3 DNA sequence: TGTGCCAGCAGATTGGAGGCAGGGCTTACCACTGAAGCTTTCTTT. Its translation: CASRLEAGLTTEAFF.

This clonotype came up a few times. The CDR3 spells CASSSLGGRYEQYF. The CDR3 nucleotides are TGTGCCAGCAGTTCTCTTGGGGGAAGGTACGAGCAGTACTTC. The genes are TRBV6-1 and TRBJ2-7, with D perhaps being TRBD1 or TRBD2 (5 bases each). V was cut by 5 bases and J by 4 bases, with 15 bases left in between. The CDR3 has 14 amino acids. CDR1 and CDR2 (germline): MNHNS, SASEGT.

This clonotype was seen more than once but under ten times. V usage is TRBV7-9 and J usage is TRBJ1-2; D is possibly TRBD1 (6 bases). The V end was cut by 1 base, the J end by 6 bases, with 18 bases between. Germline CDR1 and CDR2: SEHNR and FQNEAQ (reference sequence). The CDR3 has 16 residues. The CDR3 DNA reads TGTGCCAGCAGCTTAGATACGGCAGGGGATAGAGATGGCTACACCTTC. Encoded protein: CASSLDTAGDRDGYTF.

The CDR3 is CASSLVGTDTEAFF. The CDR3 DNA sequence: TGCGCCAGCAGCTTGGTGGGGACAGACACTGAAGCTTTCTTT. The chain joins TRBV5-1 to TRBJ1-1, with TRBD1 matching over 7 bases. The V gene end was trimmed by 0 bases and the J gene end by 3 bases; junction bases not matched to a gene: 2. The CDR3 is 14 residues long. Looked up from germline, CDR1 is SGHRS and CDR2 is YFSETQ.

In this sample, this clonotype turned up a few times. The chain links TRBV11-1 to TRBJ2-1; perhaps D is TRBD1 or TRBD2 (5 bases each). Germline assignment: CDR1 SGHAT and CDR2 FQDESV (reference sequence). Trimming cost V 1 base and J 7 bases, with 11 bases left between them. This CDR3 has 14 residues. The CDR3 spells CASSLGGFGNEQFF. CDR3 DNA sequence: TGTGCCAGCAGCTTAGGGGGGTTTGGGAATGAGCAGTTCTTC.

This clonotype came up a few times. The chain joins TRBV5-1 to TRBJ2-2; 9 bases are shared with TRBD1. CDR1 and CDR2 from the germline V gene are SGHRS and YFSETQ. CDR3 length: 16 residues. Trimming at V came to 0 bases and at J to 5 bases, leaving 5 bases not matched to a gene. The CDR3 DNA reads TGCGCCAGCAGCTTGGAGTGGACAGGGGTTACCGGGGAGCTGTTTTTT. Its translation: CASSLEWTGVTGELFF. The whole variable domain, filled in from reference TRBV5-1 and TRBJ2-2, reads KAGVTQTPRYLIKTRGQQVTLSCSPISGHRSVSWYQQTPGQGLQFLFEYFSETQRNKGNFPGRFSGRQFSNSRSEMNVSTLELGDSALYLCASSLEWTGVTGELFFGEGSRLTVL.

This chain connects TRBV12-3 or TRBV12-4 to TRBJ2-1; D remains unclear. The CDR3 has 11 amino acids. V lost 5 bases to trimming and J lost 8 bases, with 7 bases between them. The CDR3 nucleotides are TGTGCCAGCAGTCCTTTCCATGAGCAGTTCTTC. It codes for CASSPFHEQFF.

This chain uses TRBV20-1 with TRBJ2-2; unclear D gene. This CDR3 is built from 12 residues. V was pared by 6 bases and J by 3 bases, with 8 bases between. Looked up from germline, CDR1 is DFQATT and CDR2 is SNEGSKA (reference sequence). CDR3 coding DNA: TGCAGTGCGGTTGGGCACACCGGGGAGCTGTTTTTT. It yields the protein CSAVGHTGELFF.

The sample holds a few counts of this clonotype. The chain combines TRBV28 with TRBJ2-1; 8 nucleotides line up with TRBD1. The CDR3 is 16 residues long. Germline-derived CDR1 and CDR2 are MDHEN and SYDVKM. V was clipped by 7 bases and J by 4 bases; unmatched bases: 12. The CDR3 DNA is TGTGCCAGCAATCCCAATCGTCGGGACAGGTACAATGAGCAGTTCTTC. It codes for CASNPNRRDRYNEQFF.

This clonotype was seen more than once but under ten times. This chain joins TRBV20-1 and TRBJ1-5; D is possibly TRBD1 (5 bases). Germline assignment: CDR1 DFQATT and CDR2 SNEGSKA (reference sequence). The CDR3 totals 14 residues. V was shortened by 4 bases and J by 4 bases, with 14 bases between the two germline ends. DNA for the CDR3: TGCAGTGCTACTTCGGACAAGGGTAATCAGCCCCAGCATTTT. Its protein product is CSATSDKGNQPQHF.

V gene TRBV6-1 combines with J gene TRBJ2-5; TRBD2 aligns across 8 bases. Germline trimming cut 8 bases from V and 5 bases from J; bases unmatched to any gene: 13. The CDR3 loop spans 15 amino acids. CDR1 is MNHNS, CDR2 SASEGT, per germline. The CDR3: CASGDSGDYKETQYF. The CDR3 DNA follows: TGTGCCAGCGGGGATAGCGGGGACTACAAGGAGACCCAGTACTTC.

With regard to this clonotype: A read error may be the cause here, since a much bigger clone is one base away. Since the CDR3 does not end with the conserved phenylalanine or tryptophan, this likely comes from a read error. This chain joins TRBV12-3 or TRBV12-4 and TRBJ2-1; D is perhaps TRBD1 or TRBD2 (5 bases each). V gave up 0 bases and J gave up 1 base, with 7 bases separating them. The CDR3 runs 15 residues. CDR3 sequence reads: CASSLAGVSYNEQFL. The CDR3 DNA follows: TGTGCCAGCAGTTTAGCGGGGGTGTCCTACAATGAGCAGTTCCTC.

This clonotype came up a few times. The chain recombines TRBV5-4 with TRBJ1-1; the D gene is possibly TRBD1 (5 bases). Trimming shortened V by 0 bases and J by 5 bases, and 14 bases separated the two germline ends. Germline loops: CDR1 SGHNT, CDR2 YYREEE (reference sequence). The CDR3 has 15 amino acids. CDR3 sequence reads: CASSLVGVGRTEAFF. The CDR3 nucleotides are TGTGCCAGCAGCTTGGTGGGGGTGGGGCGGACTGAAGCTTTCTTT.

This clonotype was detected only a few times. The chain carries TRBV6-2 or TRBV6-3 and TRBJ2-4, with D unclear. Germline CDR1 is MNHEY and CDR2 is SVGEGT. The CDR3 runs 16 residues. V lost 4 bases, J lost 6 bases, and 19 bases lay in between. CDR3 DNA sequence: TGTGCCAGCAGTTTTTGGCACACTGGGGTGAGAAACATTCAGTACTTC. It is translated as CASSFWHTGVRNIQYF.

The chain recombines TRBV4-1 with TRBJ1-1, with D tentatively TRBD1 (5 bases). CDR1 and CDR2 (germline): MGHRA, YSYEKL. V lost 1 base and J lost 5, with 17 bases in between. The CDR3 is 16 amino acids. The CDR3 bases are TGCGCCAGCAGCCAAGTGGGTCGAGGGGTGAGGACTGAAGCTTTCTTT. As protein: CASSQVGRGVRTEAFF.